This T cell receptor (beta chain) is from a study of OX40 agonist ivuxolimab in advanced cancers. Study summary: Administration of intravenous ivuxolimab to patients occurred every 2 weeks at 0.01 to 10 mg/kg.

Broader study findings: Some patients who did not respond also had low normalized T-cell clonal expansion. CD4+ and CD8+ blood T cells expanded clonally by week 6 at 0.1 to 3.0 mg/kg.

The CDR3 consists of 18 residues. CDR1 and CDR2 from the germline V gene are SGDLS and YYNGEE. V lost 4 bases, J lost 0 bases, and 19 bases lay in between. The protocol was immunoSEQ multiplex PCR, while the TCRdb copy is restricted to in-frame clones and leaves out a portion. This sample yields roughly 77,000 clones, of which roughly 92% are seen a single time; around 0.65% belongs to the top ten. Notes on this clone: Its target is unknown.

This receptor was taken from an adult with an advanced solid tumor such as melanoma, head and neck, liver or kidney cancer. The sample consisted of CD4+ or CD8+ T cells sorted from blood, taken in a trial of the OX40 agonist ivuxolimab. The V and J genes are TRBV9 and TRBJ1-4; D may be TRBD1 (6 bases). The chain's CDR3 is CASSPEGGGYATNEKLFF. The CDR3 region has the DNA TGTGCCAGCAGCCCTGAGGGGGGAGGATATGCAACTAATGAAAAACTGTTTTTT.